One and the same sample provided the 21 T cell receptor beta chains below, sequenced in a study of identical twins. In TCRdb, the 5' RACE reads were re-called with MiXCR into one record per CDR3 protein. The sample shows under 900,000 distinct CDR3 sequences, approximately 13% of them seen only once. These data were also reused for a study on yellow fever vaccine responses in identical twins.

Sequencing was carried out using PBMCs. Source of these receptors: a woman between 18 and 29 years old in good health.

The chain has TRBV12-3 or TRBV12-4 and TRBJ2-3; TRBD2 might be the D (6 bases). The length of the CDR3 is 16 residues. Trimming shortened V by 5 bases and J by 0 bases, and 15 bases separated the two germline ends. In DNA form, the CDR3 reads TGTGCCAGCAGTGCTAGCCCGGACTATAGCACAGATACGCAGTATTTT. The encoded protein is CASSASPDYSTDTQYF.

This clonotype was detected a few times. J is TRBJ2-5 and V is TRBV3-1; D is tentatively TRBD1 or TRBD2 (5 bases each). V was cut by 3 bases and J by 5 bases, with 13 bases left in between. The CDR3 runs 14 residues. Germline lookup yields CDR1 LGHDT and CDR2 YNNKEL (reference sequence). As DNA, the CDR3 is TGTGCCAGCAGCCAGGGACGGCGTTGGGAGACCCAGTACTTC. Translating gives CASSQGRRWETQYF.

Many counts were recorded for this clonotype. The chain uses TRBV3-1 and TRBJ2-7; 7 bases align to TRBD1. The CDR3 spans 14 residues. Germline V CDR1 and CDR2: LGHDT, YNNKEL (reference sequence). V gave up 4 bases and J gave up 5 bases; unmatched junction bases: 8. The CDR3, as DNA: TGTGCCAGCAGCCCCTACAGGGGCGGCGACGAGCAGTACTTC. Residues: CASSPYRGGDEQYF.

In this sample, this clonotype turned up a few times. The rearrangement links TRBV12-3 or TRBV12-4 to TRBJ2-1, with 8 bases lining up with TRBD1. With V trimmed by 6 bases and J by 4 bases, 11 bases remained unmatched. This CDR3 has 16 residues. The DNA for the CDR3 is TGTGCCAGCAGGAATCCCGCAGGGGGCCTATACAATGAGCAGTTCTTC. Its translation: CASRNPAGGLYNEQFF.

The chain employs TRBV20-1 and TRBJ2-1; D is uncertain. Looked up from germline, CDR1 is DFQATT and CDR2 is SNEGSKA (reference sequence). The CDR3 covers 15 residues. V gave up 0 bases and J gave up 4 bases, with 13 bases separating them. CDR3 region: CSARDPLDPYNEQFF. For the CDR3, the DNA is TGCAGTGCTAGAGACCCCCTGGACCCGTACAATGAGCAGTTCTTC.

The chain couples TRBV5-1 to TRBJ2-4, with no clear D. The V gene lost 0 bases and the J gene lost 7 bases, with 11 bases spanning the gap. CDR1 is SGHRS, CDR2 YFSETQ, per germline. The CDR3 runs 14 residues. CDR3 sequence (DNA): TGCGCCAGCAGCTTGGGTGGCCAGAGGAACATTCAGTACTTC. The encoded protein is CASSLGGQRNIQYF.

This clonotype was observed a handful of times. The rearrangement joins TRBV24-1 to TRBJ2-2, with 10 bases identical to TRBD2. Germline values: CDR1 KGHDR, CDR2 SFDVKD. V was pared by 2 bases and J by 6 bases, with 5 bases of the junction left unmatched. The CDR3 is 16 residues long. The CDR3 nucleotides read TGTGCCACCAGTGATTCAAATAGCGGGGGGCCCGGGGAGCTGTTTTTT. Translated: CATSDSNSGGPGELFF.

This chain connects TRBV18 to TRBJ2-1; D is uncertain. The CDR3 is 14 amino acids. Germline loops: CDR1 KGHSH, CDR2 LQKENI. V was cut by 3 bases and J by 7 bases, with 13 bases left in between. CDR3 coding DNA: TGTGCCAGCTCACCCCAAGAAATAGGGAATGAGCAGTTCTTC. It is translated as CASSPQEIGNEQFF.

V gene TRBV5-1 combines with J gene TRBJ1-6; perhaps TRBD1 as D (5 bases). Germline assignment: CDR1 SGHRS and CDR2 YFSETQ. V shed 5 bases and J shed 8 bases, with 14 bases lying between them. The CDR3 is 14 residues long. The CDR3 nucleotides are TGCGCCAGCAGGGAGGCGGGGGGTTATTCACCCCTCCACTTT. Amino acids: CASREAGGYSPLHF.

The genes are TRBV5-1 and TRBJ1-5, with D possibly TRBD1 on 6 matching bases. This CDR3 comprises 20 residues. CDR1 is SGHRS and CDR2 is YFSETQ in the germline V gene. V lost 2 bases and J lost 0, with 24 bases in between. For the CDR3, the DNA is TGCGCCAGCAGCTTACCCCACGCGGCTAAGACAGGAAATAGCAATCAGCCCCAGCATTTT. Translating it yields CASSLPHAAKTGNSNQPQHF. Complete variable domain (other parts from reference TRBV5-1 and TRBJ1-5): KAGVTQTPRYLIKTRGQQVTLSCSPISGHRSVSWYQQTPGQGLQFLFEYFSETQRNKGNFPGRFSGRQFSNSRSEMNVSTLELGDSALYLCASSLPHAAKTGNSNQPQHFGDGTRLSIL.

CDR3 nucleotides: TGTGCCAGCAGTGAAGCGGAGGAGGGACCCAAAAACATTCAGTACTTC. This codes for CASSEAEEGPKNIQYF. The chain employs TRBV6-1 and TRBJ2-4, with D perhaps matching TRBD2 (6 bases). The CDR3 has 16 residues. V lost 0 bases and J lost 2, with 11 bases in between. CDR1 is MNHNS, CDR2 SASEGT, per germline.

This clonotype was found a few times. The DNA of the CDR3 is TGTGCCAGCACCAATTTCGAGGGGCAGGGCAAGAGCTATGGCTACACCTTC. Its protein is CASTNFEGQGKSYGYTF. The V gene is TRBV6-1, the J gene TRBJ1-2; the D gene is possibly TRBD1 (5 bases). Trimming took off 7 bases at V and 4 bases at J, with 25 bases between the two ends. This CDR3 spans 17 amino acids. Germline lookup yields CDR1 MNHNS and CDR2 SASEGT.

J is TRBJ2-1 and V is TRBV28; 11 nucleotides line up with TRBD2. This CDR3 is 17 amino acids long. With 4 bases clipped from V and 0 bases from J, the junction kept 5 bases outside the gene matches. Germline V gene sequence: CDR1 MDHEN, CDR2 SYDVKM. The CDR3 loop is CASSSRTSGLSYNEQFF. CDR3 bases: TGTGCCAGCAGTTCCCGGACTAGCGGGCTCTCCTACAATGAGCAGTTCTTC.

This clonotype was counted a few times. The chain carries TRBV29-1 and TRBJ2-6, with TRBD2 as a possible D gene (5 bases). The V gene's germline CDR1 is SQVTM and CDR2 ANQGSEA. The CDR3 length is 14 residues. The V end was cut by 3 bases, the J end by 0 bases, with 6 bases between. The CDR3 DNA follows: TGCAGCGTTGATGGGAGCTCTGGGGCCAACGTCCTGACTTTC. Translated: CSVDGSSGANVLTF.

The V call is TRBV27, the J call TRBJ1-1, with 7 bases lining up with TRBD1. The CDR3 extends over 13 amino acids. The V gene end was trimmed by 7 bases and the J gene end by 1 base; junction bases not matched to a gene: 3. Germline V CDR1 and CDR2: MNHEY, SMNVEV (reference sequence). The DNA for the CDR3 is TGTGCCAGCACAGGACAGGAGAACACTGAAGCTTTCTTT. It encodes CASTGQENTEAFF.

The sample holds many counts of this clonotype. The genes are TRBV5-1 and TRBJ2-1; the D gene could be TRBD1 or TRBD2 (6 bases each). CDR1 and CDR2 from the germline V gene are SGHRS and YFSETQ. The CDR3 loop spans 15 amino acids. The V end was cut by 2 bases, the J end by 7 bases, with 16 bases between. CDR3 nucleotide sequence: TGCGCCAGCAGCTTTGCGGGACACCAGCCAAATGAGCAGTTCTTC. Translated, it gives CASSFAGHQPNEQFF.

This clonotype was counted at least ten times. V gene TRBV28 combines with J gene TRBJ2-7; a weak D match, TRBD2 (5 bases). V dropped 2 bases and J dropped 2 bases, with 7 bases sitting between them. Germline CDR1 MDHEN, CDR2 SYDVKM. The CDR3 sequence is 13 residues long. The CDR3 region has the DNA TGTGCCAGCAGTTTAGACGGGACCTACGAGCAGTACGTC. Protein: CASSLDGTYEQYV.

This clonotype was counted between two and nine times. The genes are TRBV10-2 and TRBJ2-1, with TRBD2 identical over 10 bases. CDR3 length: 15 residues. Germline V gives CDR1 WSHSY, CDR2 SAAADI. V was clipped by 6 bases and J by 4 bases; unmatched bases: 6. In DNA form, the CDR3 reads TGCGCCAGCAGGCTTCTAGCGGGAGAATACAATGAGCAGTTCTTC. Residues: CASRLLAGEYNEQFF.

This clonotype was observed a handful of times. In DNA form, the CDR3 reads TGCAGCGTTGAAGACTGGACAGGGGGCGGGGGGACCCAGTACTTC. Encoded protein: CSVEDWTGGGGTQYF. The V and J genes are TRBV29-1 and TRBJ2-5; 11 nucleotides match TRBD1. CDR3 size: 15 residues. Germline V gene data show CDR1 as SQVTM and CDR2 as ANQGSEA. The trim removed 0 bases at V and 7 bases at J, leaving 7 bases unmatched.

The chain joins TRBV10-3 to TRBJ1-3, with unresolved D. CDR1 and CDR2 from the germline V gene are ENHRY and SYGVKD. Trimming removed 6 bases at V and 6 bases at J, with 12 bases between. The CDR3 contains 13 residues. The CDR3 here is CAIREGSTNTIYF. In nucleotides, the CDR3 is TGTGCCATCAGGGAGGGTAGTACAAACACCATATATTTT.

The chain uses TRBV11-1 and TRBJ1-1; possible D gene TRBD1, 6 bases. The V gene lost 5 bases and the J gene lost 0 bases, with 22 bases spanning the gap. The germline CDR1 and CDR2 sequences are SGHAT and FQDESV (reference sequence). This CDR3 comprises 18 residues. The CDR3 coding sequence is TGTGCCAGCAGCCTCGTAAAAGTGCGCAGGGGTATGAACACTGAAGCTTTCTTT. This sequence encodes CASSLVKVRRGMNTEAFF.